The 20 T cell receptor beta chains in this list originate from one sample, sequenced in a study of molecular identifiers for immune sequencing clone quantification. MiXCR, applied by TCRdb to the PCR reads, yields one record per CDR3 protein. This table holds around 300,000 distinct CDR3 sequences, about 23% found once. The sample was naive CD8+ T cells from blood, with Jurkat cell RNA spiked in. Subset here: FACS-sorted CD8+CD4-CCR7+CD45RA+ naive T cells. These receptors all come from a human donor in good health. Some libraries in this study had Jurkat cell RNA spiked in.

This clonotype was picked up many times. J is TRBJ2-7 and V is TRBV27, with D possibly TRBD1 on 6 matching bases. CDR1 is MNHEY, CDR2 SMNVEV, per germline (reference sequence). V dropped 3 bases and J dropped 1 base, with 7 bases sitting between them. The CDR3 totals 13 residues. CDR3 protein: CASSFRGSYEQYF. The DNA for the CDR3 is TGTGCCAGCAGTTTTAGGGGGTCCTACGAGCAGTACTTC.

This clonotype was picked up a small number of times. The rearrangement uses TRBV19 and TRBJ1-2, with a tentative D call TRBD1 (6 bases). There are 11 residues in the CDR3. Germline V gene data show CDR1 as LNHDA and CDR2 as SQIVND (reference sequence). The ends were cut back, 6 bases at V and 8 bases at J, with 10 bases in the middle. CDR3 region: CASSGGLGYTF. CDR3 sequence (DNA): TGTGCCAGTAGCGGGGGGCTAGGCTACACCTTC.

The rearrangement uses TRBV3-1 and TRBJ1-1; D not resolved. The CDR3 has 16 residues. The germline gives CDR1 LGHDT, CDR2 YNNKEL (reference sequence). V was shortened by 5 bases and J by 1 base, with 17 bases between the two germline ends. CDR3 region: CASSFNAGPRNTEAFF. CDR3 nucleotide sequence: TGTGCCAGCAGCTTTAACGCCGGGCCCCGGAACACTGAAGCTTTCTTT.

This chain links TRBV6-5 with TRBJ1-1; D is ambiguous. This CDR3 contains 17 residues. The V and J ends lost 6 bases and 4 bases respectively, with 24 bases between them. CDR1 is MNHEY, CDR2 SVGAGI, per germline. As DNA, the CDR3 is TGTGCCAGCAGCCCCCCTCGGGGAACAGCCCGCGGCACTGAAGCTTTCTTT. Encoded protein: CASSPPRGTARGTEAFF.

At least ten counts were recorded for this clonotype. This chain uses TRBV15 with TRBJ1-5; D may be TRBD1 (5 bases). The germline gives CDR1 LNHNV, CDR2 YYDKDF (reference sequence). The ends were cut back, 3 bases at V and 5 bases at J, with 17 bases in the middle. This CDR3 region has 16 residues. CDR3 coding DNA: TGTGCCACCAGCAGGCCGGCGAGGTGGGGCGATCAGCCCCAGCATTTT. Translation: CATSRPARWGDQPQHF.

This clonotype was detected ten times or more. V is TRBV20-1 and J is TRBJ1-1; D remains unclear. There are 12 residues in the CDR3. V dropped 1 base and J dropped 4 bases, with 7 bases sitting between them. Germline CDR1 DFQATT, CDR2 SNEGSKA (reference sequence). The CDR3 is CSARGEGTEAFF. The CDR3 DNA reads TGCAGTGCTAGAGGGGAGGGCACTGAAGCTTTCTTT.

The V call is TRBV6-5, the J call TRBJ2-1, with 8 nucleotides matching TRBD1. CDR3 length: 16 residues. J gave up 0 bases and V 6 bases, and 7 bases lay outside the gene matches. The V gene's germline CDR1 is MNHEY and CDR2 SVGAGI. Here the CDR3 reads CASSPGDRHSYNEQFF. The CDR3, as DNA: TGTGCCAGCAGCCCAGGGGACAGGCACTCCTACAATGAGCAGTTCTTC.

This clonotype was recorded a few times. The chain combines TRBV14 with TRBJ1-4, with D possibly matching TRBD1 (5 bases). The CDR3 is 17 amino acids. The germline V and J ends were trimmed by 0 bases and 3 bases, with 14 bases remaining between them. The germline gives CDR1 SGHDN, CDR2 FVKESK. The CDR3 here is CASSQDYITQANEKLFF. CDR3 nucleotide sequence: TGTGCCAGCAGCCAAGATTATATAACACAGGCTAATGAAAAACTGTTTTTT.

This chain joins TRBV12-3 or TRBV12-4 and TRBJ1-1, with D perhaps TRBD1 (5 bases). Trimming took off 6 bases at V and 1 base at J, with 12 bases between the two ends. The CDR3 runs 14 residues. The CDR3 spells CASSSDTRNTEAFF. The DNA of the CDR3 is TGTGCCAGCAGCTCGGACACAAGGAACACTGAAGCTTTCTTT.

To note about this clonotype: An end of the junction differs from the germline gene, which may be a read error. The chain links TRBV7-9 to TRBJ2-1, with TRBD2 as a possible D gene (6 bases). Germline-derived CDR1 and CDR2 are SEHNR and FQNEAQ (reference sequence). The CDR3 contains 17 residues. The CDR3 loop is CASSPRDFSSSYNGQFF. DNA for the CDR3: TGTGCCAGCAGCCCCCGGGACTTTTCGAGCTCCTACAATGGGCAGTTCTTC. Together with reference TRBV7-9 and TRBJ2-1, the CDR3 gives the full variable domain: DTGVSQNPRHKITKRGQNVTFRCDPISEHNRLYWYRQTLGQGPEFLTYFQNEAQLEKSRLLSDRFSAERPKGSFSTLEIQRTEQGDSAMYLCASSPRDFSSSYNGQFFGPGTRLTVL.

V usage is TRBV28 and J usage is TRBJ2-1; perhaps TRBD2 as D (6 bases). Per germline, CDR1 MDHEN and CDR2 SYDVKM. Trimming left V 4 bases short and J 0 bases short, with 13 bases between. This CDR3 contains 16 residues. CDR3 sequence (DNA): TGTGCCAGCAGTTCTCCCCGGGACTCCTCCTACAATGAGCAGTTCTTC. This sequence encodes CASSSPRDSSYNEQFF.

This clonotype has just one count. A much larger clone lies a single base off, so this may be a read error. The chain is built from TRBV9 and TRBJ2-1; the D is unclear. There are 13 residues in the CDR3. Trimming removed 3 bases from V and 9 bases from J, with 13 bases in between. Germline V gives CDR1 SGDLS, CDR2 YYNGEE. The CDR3 region is CASSAPRKSEQFF. For the CDR3, the DNA is TGTGCCAGCAGCGCCCCAAGAAAGTCTGAGCAGTTCTTC.

The chain combines TRBV12-3 or TRBV12-4 with TRBJ1-5, with D unresolved. This CDR3 has 12 residues. The germline V and J ends were trimmed by 5 bases and 8 bases, with 10 bases remaining between them. CDR3 coding DNA: TGTGCCAGCAGTCCAGGAAATAAGCCCCAGCATTTT. Its translation: CASSPGNKPQHF.

This clonotype appeared a few times. Since the CDR3 does not end with the conserved phenylalanine or tryptophan, this likely comes from a read error. The chain carries TRBV11-2 and TRBJ1-1, with D unresolved. Trimming stripped 1 base from V and 3 bases from J, with 6 bases between. The length of the CDR3 is 13 residues. Germline loops: CDR1 SGHAT, CDR2 FQNNGV. The CDR3 bases are TGTGCCAGCAGCTTAGCCGGGCACACTGAAGCTTTCTCT. It is translated as CASSLAGHTEAFS.

This clonotype was counted many times. The chain joins TRBV13 to TRBJ2-5, with a possible D match to TRBD1 (6 bases). CDR3 size: 15 residues. V dropped 5 bases and J dropped 2 bases, with 15 bases sitting between them. Germline CDR1 PRHDT, CDR2 FYEKMQ (reference sequence). In DNA form, the CDR3 reads TGTGCCAGCAGCCCGACAGGCGACCCTCAAGAGACCCAGTACTTC. Translation: CASSPTGDPQETQYF.

The V call is TRBV6-5, the J call TRBJ2-7; no reliable D call. With 2 bases removed from V and 2 bases from J, the gap between germline ends came to 10 bases. The CDR3 is 14 amino acids. CDR1 is MNHEY and CDR2 is SVGAGI in the germline V gene. CDR3 bases: TGTGCCAGCAGTTACGGTCAGGTTGCCTACGAGCAGTACTTC. Amino acid sequence: CASSYGQVAYEQYF.

This clonotype was found once. The J gene is TRBJ1-5, the V gene TRBV7-2; no firm D call. The CDR3 totals 14 residues. Trimming removed 5 bases from V and 6 bases from J, with 14 bases in between. The germline gives CDR1 SGHTA, CDR2 FQGNSA. DNA of the CDR3: TGTGCCAGCAGCCTCGAATTAGGCGGTCAGCCCCAGCATTTT. Protein product: CASSLELGGQPQHF.

This clonotype was counted ten times or more. The rearrangement uses TRBV9 and TRBJ2-3; maybe TRBD2 (6 bases). This CDR3 is built from 16 residues. Between the trimmed V and J ends, which lost 0 bases and 0 bases, there was a span of 11 bases. Germline CDR1 is SGDLS and CDR2 is YYNGEE. The CDR3 loop is CASSVEAGDSTDTQYF. CDR3 sequence (DNA): TGTGCCAGCAGCGTAGAAGCGGGCGATAGCACAGATACGCAGTATTTT.

Note on this clonotype: A much larger clone lies a single base off, so this may be a read error. This chain links TRBV7-6 with TRBJ2-5, with D possibly TRBD1 on 6 matching bases. CDR1 SGHVS and CDR2 FNYEAQ come from the germline V gene. This CDR3 comprises 15 residues. V lost 4 bases and J 12 bases, leaving 24 bases between the germline ends. This CDR3 is CASSSFPTGGGFKYF. The CDR3 DNA follows: TGTGCCAGCAGCTCATTCCCGACAGGCGGTGGATTCAAGTACTTC.

This clonotype was picked up a small number of times. The J gene is TRBJ1-2, the V gene TRBV20-1, with TRBD1 as a possible D gene (5 bases). This CDR3 comprises 13 residues. Trimming left V 3 bases short and J 4 bases short, with 12 bases between. Germline assignment: CDR1 DFQATT and CDR2 SNEGSKA (reference sequence). CDR3 in amino acids: CSASQGEIYGYTF. Written as DNA, the CDR3 is TGCAGTGCTAGCCAGGGAGAAATCTATGGCTACACCTTC.